This T cell receptor beta chain is from a study of OX40 agonist ivuxolimab in advanced cancers. The overall study: The mean age was roughly 60 years, ranging from roughly 23 to 80, with about four fifths of participants male. Prior anti-PD-1, anti-PD-L1 or anti-CTLA-4 therapy was allowed; roughly 40% had some.

This clone was seen once. Generated by immunoSEQ multiplex PCR, the TCRdb table keeps only in-frame clones and is missing some. This table holds about 130,000 clones, 90% found once. The trim removed 3 bases at V and 2 bases at J, leaving 1 base unmatched. The CDR3 consists of 13 residues. Germline CDR1 and CDR2: KGHSH and LQKENI. This TCR was recovered from an adult with an advanced solid tumor such as melanoma, head and neck, liver or kidney cancer. The chain uses TRBV18 and TRBJ2-7; TRBD1 matches at 7 bases. This material consisted of CD4+ or CD8+ T cells sorted from blood, taken in a trial of the OX40 agonist ivuxolimab. Written as DNA, the CDR3 is TGTGCCAGCTCACCGGGACAGACCTACGAGCAGTACTTC. It is translated as CASSPGQTYEQYF. Full variable domain (remainder filled in from reference TRBV18 and TRBJ2-7): NAGVMQNPRHLVRRRGQEARLRCSPMKGHSHVYWYRQLPEEGLKFMVYLQKENIIDESGMPKERFSAEFPKEGPSILRIQQVVRGDSAAYFCASSPGQTYEQYFGPGTRLTVT.